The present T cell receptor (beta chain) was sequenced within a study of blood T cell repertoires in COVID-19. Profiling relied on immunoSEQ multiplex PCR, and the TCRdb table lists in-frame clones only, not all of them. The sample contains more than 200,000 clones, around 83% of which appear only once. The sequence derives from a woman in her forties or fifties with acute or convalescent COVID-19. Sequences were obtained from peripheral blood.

The chain's CDR3 is CASTRGTDNSPLHF. In DNA, the CDR3 is TGCGCCAGCACCAGGGGGACGGATAATTCACCCCTCCACTTT. V usage is TRBV5-1 and J usage is TRBJ1-6, with 7 positions matching TRBD1. Germline V gives CDR1 SGHRS, CDR2 YFSETQ. CDR3 length: 14 residues. Losses at the gene ends were 6 bases for V and 5 bases for J; bases not matched to a gene: 5.